These T cell receptor beta chains were read from a single sample in a study of beta chain features in type 1 diabetes. Assay: immunoSEQ multiplex PCR; the TCRdb copy retains only in-frame clones and omits some. Counted here are under 800,000 clones, less than 20% occurring once; the ten biggest clones make up 0.07% to 0.095%. Sequences were obtained from naive CD4+ T cells from blood. Every receptor here comes from a man between 18 and 35 years old in good health. Both conserved end residues are part of each CDR3. A D gene is named only where the DNA matches it firmly. Expanded clones get a size class; other rows say once, few or many, or leave the size out.

clone size,V gene,D gene,J gene,CDR3 protein,CDR3 DNA
NA,TRBV2,TRBD1,TRBJ2-1,CASSSNTGTGIEQFF,TGTGCCAGCAGTTCCAACACCGGGACAGGGATAGAGCAGTTCTTC
few,TRBV7-2,NA,TRBJ2-7,CASSYAPTRSSYEQYF,TGTGCCAGCAGCTACGCCCCGACTAGGAGCTCCTACGAGCAGTACTTC
NA,TRBV28,TRBD2,TRBJ2-7,CASRPGLAGGYEQYF,TGTGCCAGCAGGCCAGGACTAGCGGGTGGTTACGAGCAGTACTTC
NA,TRBV10-3,NA,TRBJ2-5,CASRTIGRETQYF,TGTGCCTCACGAACAATTGGGCGAGAGACCCAGTACTTC
NA,TRBV9,TRBD1,TRBJ1-5,CASSVAGTGSQPQHF,TGTGCCAGCAGCGTAGCCGGGACAGGGTCTCAGCCCCAGCATTTT
NA,TRBV6-5,TRBD1,TRBJ2-7,CASRPHRGLSEQYF,TGTGCCAGCAGACCACACAGGGGGCTTAGCGAGCAGTACTTC
NA,TRBV5-4,NA,TRBJ2-2,CASSPPETGELFF,TGTGCCAGCAGCCCGCCGGAGACCGGGGAGCTGTTTTTT
few,TRBV6-5,NA,TRBJ1-5,CASSPTEWRNQPQHF,TGTGCCAGCAGTCCGACTGAATGGCGCAATCAGCCCCAGCATTTT
NA,TRBV7-3,NA,TRBJ2-3,CASSSEKGYGTQYF,TGTGCCAGCAGCTCCGAAAAAGGGTACGGAACGCAGTATTTT
few,TRBV30,TRBD1,TRBJ1-2,CAWTQGANYGYTF,TGTGCCTGGACACAGGGGGCTAACTATGGCTACACCTTC